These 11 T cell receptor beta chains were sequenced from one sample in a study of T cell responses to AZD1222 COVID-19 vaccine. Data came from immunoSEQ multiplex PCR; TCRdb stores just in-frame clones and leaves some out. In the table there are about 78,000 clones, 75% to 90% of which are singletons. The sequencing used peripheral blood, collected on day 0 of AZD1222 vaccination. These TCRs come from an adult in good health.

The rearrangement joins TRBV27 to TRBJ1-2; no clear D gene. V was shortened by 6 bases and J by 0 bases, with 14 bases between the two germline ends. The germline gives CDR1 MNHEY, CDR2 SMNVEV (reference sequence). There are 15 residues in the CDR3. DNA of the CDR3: TGTGCCAGCAGCGTCTTGGGCAGCACTAACTATGGCTACACCTTC. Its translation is CASSVLGSTNYGYTF.

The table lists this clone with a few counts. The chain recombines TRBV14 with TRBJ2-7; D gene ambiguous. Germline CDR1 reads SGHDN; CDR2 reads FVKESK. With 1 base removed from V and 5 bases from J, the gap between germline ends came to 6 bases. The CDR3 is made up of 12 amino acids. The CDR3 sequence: CASSQAWHEQYF. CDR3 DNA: TGTGCCAGCAGCCAAGCGTGGCACGAGCAGTACTTC.

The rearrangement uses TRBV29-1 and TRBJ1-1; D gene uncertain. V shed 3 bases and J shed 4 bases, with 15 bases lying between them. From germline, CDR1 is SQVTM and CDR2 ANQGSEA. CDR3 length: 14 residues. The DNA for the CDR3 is TGCAGCGTTGACTTTCGGCAGGCGGTCACTGAAGCTTTCTTT. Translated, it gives CSVDFRQAVTEAFF. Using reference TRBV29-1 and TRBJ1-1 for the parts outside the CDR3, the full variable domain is SAVISQKPSRDICQRGTSLTIQCQVDSQVTMMFWYRQQPGQSLTLIATANQGSEATYESGFVIDKFPISRPNLTFSTLTVSNMSPEDSSIYLCSVDFRQAVTEAFFGQGTRLTVV.

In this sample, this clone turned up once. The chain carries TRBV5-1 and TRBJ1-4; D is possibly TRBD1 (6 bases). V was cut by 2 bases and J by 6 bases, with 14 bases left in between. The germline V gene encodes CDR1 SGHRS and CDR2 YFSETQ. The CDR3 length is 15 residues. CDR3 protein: CASSLTGAADEKLFF. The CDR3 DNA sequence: TGCGCCAGCAGCTTAACGGGGGCAGCCGATGAAAAACTGTTTTTT.

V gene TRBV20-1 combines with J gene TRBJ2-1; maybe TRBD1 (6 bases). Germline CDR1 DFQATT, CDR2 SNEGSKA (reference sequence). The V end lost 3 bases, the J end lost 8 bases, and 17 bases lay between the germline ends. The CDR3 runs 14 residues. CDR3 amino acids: CSASVRTVLDEQFF. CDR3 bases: TGCAGTGCTAGTGTCCGGACAGTCTTGGATGAGCAGTTCTTC.

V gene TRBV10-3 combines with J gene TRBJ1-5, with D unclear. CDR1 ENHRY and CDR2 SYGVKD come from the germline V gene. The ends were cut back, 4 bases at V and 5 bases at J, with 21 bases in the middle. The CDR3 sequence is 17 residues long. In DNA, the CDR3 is TGTGCCATCAGTGCCGGAGAGGTCCCAACTGGGGATCAGCCCCAGCATTTT. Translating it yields CAISAGEVPTGDQPQHF.

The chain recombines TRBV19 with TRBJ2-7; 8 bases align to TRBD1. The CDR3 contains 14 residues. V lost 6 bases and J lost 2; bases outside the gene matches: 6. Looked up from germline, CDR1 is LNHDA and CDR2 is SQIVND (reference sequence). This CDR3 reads CASSPGQVTYEQYF. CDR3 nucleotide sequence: TGTGCCAGTAGCCCGGGACAGGTAACCTACGAGCAGTACTTC.

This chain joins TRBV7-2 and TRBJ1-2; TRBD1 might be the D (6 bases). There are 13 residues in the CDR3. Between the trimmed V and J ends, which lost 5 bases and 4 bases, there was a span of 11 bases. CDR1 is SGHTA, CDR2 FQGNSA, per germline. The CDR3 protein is CASSLGQIYGYTF. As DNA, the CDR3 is TGTGCCAGCAGCCTCGGACAGATCTATGGCTACACCTTC.

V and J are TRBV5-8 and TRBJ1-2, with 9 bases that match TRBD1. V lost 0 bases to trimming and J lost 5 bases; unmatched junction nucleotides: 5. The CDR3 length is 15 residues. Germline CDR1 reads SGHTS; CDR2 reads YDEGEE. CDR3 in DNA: TGTGCCAGCAGCTTGGGTTTAGGACAGGGGTATGGCTACACCTTC. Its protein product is CASSLGLGQGYGYTF.

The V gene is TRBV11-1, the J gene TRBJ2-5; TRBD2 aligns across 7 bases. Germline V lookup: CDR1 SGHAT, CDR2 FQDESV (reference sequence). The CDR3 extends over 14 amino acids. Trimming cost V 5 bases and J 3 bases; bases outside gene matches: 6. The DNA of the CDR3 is TGTGCCAGCAGCGCCCTCCGGGAGGAAGAGACCCAGTACTTC. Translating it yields CASSALREEETQYF.

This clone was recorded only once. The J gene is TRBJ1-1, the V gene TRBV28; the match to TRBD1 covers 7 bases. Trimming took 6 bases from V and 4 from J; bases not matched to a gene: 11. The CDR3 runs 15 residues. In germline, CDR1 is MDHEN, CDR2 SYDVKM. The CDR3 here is CASSSPTGSITEAFF. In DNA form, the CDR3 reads TGTGCCAGCAGCTCGCCGACAGGGTCAATCACTGAAGCTTTCTTT.